A single sample gave rise to the 20 T cell receptor beta chains below, sequenced in a study of regulatory T cells in long-lasting Graves disease. Described time point: persistent/refractory GD, antithyroid drugs over 5 years with positive TRAb. Isolated PBMC RNA provided the starting material for the TCR library. Researchers made TCR beta libraries by using iRepertoire HTBI primers and running Arm-PCR on CDR3 regions. MiXCR was run by TCRdb on the multiplex PCR reads, yielding one entry per CDR3 protein. The sample lists roughly 700,000 distinct CDR3 sequences, about 30% occurring once. Sequences were derived from peripheral blood mononuclear cells (PBMCs), sampled when the disease was refractory, from a patient treated with antithyroid drugs. These receptors came from a female donor with Graves disease.

This CDR3 reads CASSSRVSGANVLTF. CDR3 bases: TGTGCCAGCAGTTCCAGGGTCTCTGGGGCCAACGTCCTGACTTTC. The chain employs TRBV6-2 or TRBV6-3 and TRBJ2-6; possibly TRBD1 for D (5 bases). This CDR3 comprises 15 residues. Germline CDR1 MNHEY, CDR2 SVGEGT. V was trimmed by 4 bases and J by 0 bases, leaving 7 bases between them.

This chain joins TRBV5-1 and TRBJ2-2; the D gene is possibly TRBD2 (6 bases). The CDR3 loop spans 16 amino acids. Germline V gene sequence: CDR1 SGHRS, CDR2 YFSETQ. With 4 bases removed from V and 2 bases from J, the gap between germline ends came to 15 bases. In DNA form, the CDR3 reads TGCGCCAGCAGCCCGGAGGGCGCGTATAACACCGGGGAGCTGTTTTTT. Protein product: CASSPEGAYNTGELFF.

The V call is TRBV15, the J call TRBJ1-6; D not certain. Germline loops: CDR1 LNHNV, CDR2 YYDKDF (reference sequence). The CDR3 is 15 residues long. The ends were cut back, 4 bases at V and 7 bases at J, with 14 bases in the middle. In nucleotides, the CDR3 is TGTGCCACCAGCACCGGAGGCCTCGGAAATTCACCCCTCCACTTT. This encodes CATSTGGLGNSPLHF.

This sequence joins TRBV12-3 or TRBV12-4 and TRBJ1-1; a weak D match, TRBD1 (5 bases). The germline V and J ends were trimmed by 0 bases and 5 bases, with 19 bases remaining between them. The CDR3 sequence is 17 residues long. The CDR3 DNA is TGTGCCAGCAGTTTAGCGCTACCTGGTACAGGAAGTACTGAAGCTTTCTTT. Translated, it gives CASSLALPGTGSTEAFF.

On this clonotype itself: In this CDR3 the conserved last residue, phenylalanine or tryptophan, is missing, so a read error is likely. The V gene is TRBV20-1, the J gene TRBJ1-6, with TRBD1 as a possible D gene (5 bases). Looked up from germline, CDR1 is DFQATT and CDR2 is SNEGSKA (reference sequence). V lost 0 bases to trimming and J lost 2 bases, with 11 bases between them. This CDR3 contains 16 residues. The CDR3 DNA reads TGCAGTGCTAGAGATGTGCGGGACGCCTATAATTCACCCCTCCACCTT. Protein: CSARDVRDAYNSPLHL.

This clonotype appeared a few times. V usage is TRBV3-1 and J usage is TRBJ2-5; tentative D call: TRBD2 (6 bases). V was clipped by 1 base and J by 2 bases, with 14 bases between them. The CDR3 has 16 residues. Per germline, CDR1 LGHDT and CDR2 YNNKEL (reference sequence). CDR3 loop: CASSQARRRGQETQYF. CDR3 nucleotide sequence: TGTGCCAGCAGCCAAGCCCGTAGGCGGGGACAAGAGACCCAGTACTTC.

This sequence joins TRBV12-3 or TRBV12-4 and TRBJ1-5; D is possibly TRBD1 (6 bases). Between the trimmed V and J ends, which lost 7 bases and 0 bases, there was a span of 19 bases. The length of the CDR3 is 17 residues. The CDR3 spells CASTNFRDIYSNQPQHF. CDR3 bases: TGTGCCAGCACCAATTTCCGGGACATTTATAGCAATCAGCCCCAGCATTTT.

As concerns this clonotype: A much larger clone lies one base from this, so it may be a read error. The chain links TRBV28 to TRBJ1-6; D uncertain. V lost 6 bases and J 8 bases, leaving 8 bases between the germline ends. The CDR3 is made up of 12 amino acids. The germline V gene has CDR1 MDHEN and CDR2 SYDVKM. This chain's CDR3 is CASSIRYSPLHF. The CDR3 DNA follows: TGTGCCAGCAGCATACGGTATTCACCCCTCCACTTT. Variable domain in full (rest from reference TRBV28 and TRBJ1-6): DVKVTQSSRYLVKRTGEKVFLECVQDMDHENMFWYRQDPGLGLRLIYFSYDVKMKEKGDIPEGYSVSREKKERFSLILESASTNQTSMYLCASSIRYSPLHFGNGTRLTVT.

This clonotype has at least ten counts. The genes are TRBV12-3 or TRBV12-4 and TRBJ2-7; D is uncertain. This CDR3 has 15 amino acids. V was clipped by 5 bases and J by 5 bases, with 19 bases between them. The CDR3 DNA reads as TGTGCCAGCAGTCCCACAGAGGACCCGTCCCACGAGCAGTACTTC. It specifies CASSPTEDPSHEQYF.

This clonotype occurred a few times. The chain carries TRBV6-2 or TRBV6-3 and TRBJ1-6, with D unclear. The CDR3 spans 15 residues. CDR1 and CDR2 from the germline V gene are MNHEY and SVGEGT. V dropped 2 bases and J dropped 10 bases, with 15 bases sitting between them. The CDR3 nucleotides are TGTGCCAGCAGTTACCCGCCTCCTGGGAGATCACCCCTCCACTTT. Residues: CASSYPPPGRSPLHF.

This clonotype has at least ten counts. The J gene is TRBJ1-1, the V gene TRBV12-3 or TRBV12-4; D gene uncertain. The CDR3 extends over 14 amino acids. V was pared by 9 bases and J by 2 bases, with 16 bases between. The CDR3 DNA reads as TGTGCCAGTACCTTAGAGGGCTTAAACACTGAAGCTTTCTTT. Translating it yields CASTLEGLNTEAFF.

This clonotype was counted only a few times. The chain employs TRBV11-2 and TRBJ2-5; 10 positions agree with TRBD1. The V segment lost 6 bases and the J segment 5 bases; nucleotides outside the gene matches: 9. The CDR3 covers 15 residues. Germline CDR1 and CDR2: SGHAT and FQNNGV. The CDR3 nucleotides are TGTGCCAGCAGTTTCCCGACAGGGGGCTTTGAGACCCAGTACTTC. This codes for CASSFPTGGFETQYF.

With regard to this clonotype: An end of the junction differs from the germline gene, which may be a read error. As DNA, the CDR3 is TGTGCCAGCAGCCCTACAGACCTCTATGGCTACGCCTTC. This encodes CASSPTDLYGYAF. The chain links TRBV12-3 or TRBV12-4 to TRBJ1-2; no definite D call. The CDR3 is made up of 13 amino acids.

This clonotype showed up just a few times. V and J are TRBV5-6 and TRBJ1-2; D is undetermined. Germline CDR1 and CDR2: SGHDT and YYEEEE. The V end was cut by 9 bases, the J end by 3 bases, with 15 bases between. This CDR3 has 13 residues. CDR3 DNA: TGTGCCACGACCCGAATTGGTTACTATGGCTACACCTTC. It encodes CATTRIGYYGYTF.

Concerning this clonotype: A read error may be the cause here, since a much bigger clone is one base away. The chain combines TRBV20-1 with TRBJ1-5; 11 bases are shared with TRBD1. V lost 5 bases and J lost 6; bases outside the gene matches: 12. Germline V gives CDR1 DFQATT, CDR2 SNEGSKA (reference sequence). CDR3 length: 16 residues. The CDR3 region has the DNA TGCAGTGCTGGAGCAGGGACAGGGGGAATCAGTCAGCCCCAGCATTTT. As protein: CSAGAGTGGISQPQHF.

This clonotype has at least ten counts. The CDR3 nucleotides are TGTGCCAGCGCGGCACAGGGGGACACTGAAGCTTTCTTT. Translation: CASAAQGDTEAFF. The chain combines TRBV6-1 with TRBJ1-1, with 8 bases lining up with TRBD1. Germline V lookup: CDR1 MNHNS, CDR2 SASEGT. Unmatched junction bases numbered 5, after V lost 8 bases and J lost 3 bases. This CDR3 is built from 13 residues.

This clonotype has at least ten counts. The V call is TRBV15, the J call TRBJ1-2; 9 positions match TRBD1. The CDR3 covers 15 residues. CDR1 and CDR2 from the germline V gene are LNHNV and YYDKDF (reference sequence). J gave up 3 bases and V 0 bases, and 2 bases lay outside the gene matches. As DNA, the CDR3 is TGTGCCACCAGCAGAGATGGGACAGGGTACTATGGCTACACCTTC. Amino acid sequence: CATSRDGTGYYGYTF.

This CDR3 is CASSQDRFTRGYGYTF. The CDR3, as DNA: TGTGCCAGCAGCCAAGATCGGTTCACTAGAGGATATGGCTACACCTTC. The J gene is TRBJ1-2, the V gene TRBV3-1; no clear D. Per germline, CDR1 LGHDT and CDR2 YNNKEL (reference sequence). Trimming took 0 bases from V and 5 from J, leaving 16 bases between them. There are 16 residues in the CDR3.

This clonotype was found a few times. The V gene is TRBV5-1, the J gene TRBJ2-2, with D unresolved. Deletions cut 0 bases from V and 3 bases from J, with 6 bases between. Germline V gene sequence: CDR1 SGHRS, CDR2 YFSETQ. This CDR3 is 14 amino acids long. The CDR3 DNA sequence: TGCGCCAGCAGCTTGGACGGAGACACCGGGGAGCTGTTTTTT. Translating it yields CASSLDGDTGELFF.

V gene TRBV28 combines with J gene TRBJ1-2; 9 bases line up with TRBD1. The CDR3 is 15 amino acids. Germline V gene data show CDR1 as MDHEN and CDR2 as SYDVKM. V shed 6 bases and J 7 bases; nucleotides not matched to a gene: 12. The CDR3 sequence: CASRAAGQGFIGYTF. DNA for the CDR3: TGTGCCAGCAGAGCTGCGGGACAGGGTTTCATTGGCTACACCTTC.